Listed below are T cell receptor beta chains from one sample, sequenced in a study of patients and donors after allogeneic stem cell transplantation. TCRdb re-derived calls from the RT-PCR reads in MiXCR, one entry per CDR3 protein. Of over 150,000 distinct CDR3 sequences in the sample, more than 35% were seen once. Sequenced: blood, either unsorted or a sorted T cell fraction (not recorded which). These receptors came from a human donor who was either an allogeneic HSCT recipient or a stem cell or donor lymphocyte infusion donor (not recorded which). It is not recorded whose cells these are; they may come from a transplant donor. The CDR3 runs from the conserved cysteine through the conserved F or W. The order of the fields is V gene, J gene, D gene, clone size, CDR3 DNA, CDR3 protein. A D gene is named only where the DNA matches it firmly. The size field is filled for only some rows; it gives once, few, many or a size class.

V: TRBV29-1
J: TRBJ1-1
D: -
size: few
DNA: TGCAGCGAGGTCAAGCAAATGAACACTGAAGCTTTCTTT
CDR3: CSEVKQMNTEAFF

V: TRBV15
J: TRBJ2-7
D: -
size: -
DNA: TGTGCCACCCTTCCCCGTCGGCACTCCTACGAGCAGTACTTC
CDR3: CATLPRRHSYEQYF

V: TRBV9
J: TRBJ2-1
D: TRBD2
size: -
DNA: TGTGCCAGCAGCCAATGGACTAGCGGGGCTTACAATGAGCAGTTCTTC
CDR3: CASSQWTSGAYNEQFF

V: TRBV20-1
J: TRBJ2-1
D: -
size: -
DNA: TGCAGTGCTCGAAGAGTTGGGGGGCAGTTCTTC
CDR3: CSARRVGGQFF

V: TRBV12-3/TRBV12-4
J: TRBJ2-4
D: -
size: -
DNA: TGTGCCAGCAGTTTTGCGTCCGGGCTAAACATTCAGTACTTC
CDR3: CASSFASGLNIQYF

V: TRBV11-2
J: TRBJ2-4
D: -
size: -
DNA: TGTGCCAGCAGCTTGACGTACTTC
CDR3: CASSLTYF

V: TRBV10-3
J: TRBJ1-6
D: -
size: few
DNA: TGTGCCATCAGACAGGACTCCTATAATTCACCCCTCCACTTT
CDR3: CAIRQDSYNSPLHF

V: TRBV7-3
J: TRBJ1-1
D: -
size: few
DNA: TGTGCCAGCAGCTTAGTGGGAGAGGGCACTGAAGCTTTCTTT
CDR3: CASSLVGEGTEAFF

V: TRBV29-1
J: TRBJ1-2
D: -
size: few
DNA: TGCAGCGTTGTCGGTCCGTGGTCTAACTATGGCTACACCTTC
CDR3: CSVVGPWSNYGYTF

V: TRBV3-1
J: TRBJ2-1
D: -
size: -
DNA: TGTGCCAGCAGCCCAGACTTCAACAATGAGCAGTTCTTC
CDR3: CASSPDFNNEQFF

V: TRBV5-4
J: TRBJ2-7
D: TRBD2
size: few
DNA: TGTGCCAGCAGCCCCGGACTAGCGGGCTTTACCCGCTACGAGCAGTACTTC
CDR3: CASSPGLAGFTRYEQYF

V: TRBV6-2/TRBV6-3
J: TRBJ2-1
D: -
size: -
DNA: TGTGCCAGCAGGATATCTCGGGGCGGCCATGAGCAGTTCTTC
CDR3: CASRISRGGHEQFF

V: TRBV11-2
J: TRBJ1-1
D: TRBD1
size: few
DNA: TGTGCCAGCAGCTTAGGCGGACTCACAGGGGACAACACTGAAGCTTTCTTT
CDR3: CASSLGGLTGDNTEAFF

V: TRBV27
J: TRBJ2-7
D: -
size: -
DNA: TGTGCCAGCAGTGCGGGACAGATGTTTTACGAGCAGTACTTC
CDR3: CASSAGQMFYEQYF

V: TRBV28
J: TRBJ2-7
D: -
size: -
DNA: TGTGCCAGCAGTGCCGATGGTGCGAGCTCCTACGAGCAGTACTTC
CDR3: CASSADGASSYEQYF

V: TRBV3-2
J: TRBJ1-2
D: -
size: -
DNA: TGTGCCAGCAGCCAAGATTCGCCTGGGACAGGGTATGGCTACACCTTC
CDR3: CASSQDSPGTGYGYTF

V: TRBV5-1
J: TRBJ2-2
D: TRBD2
size: few
DNA: TGCGCCAGCACCCCAAGCGGGAGGATCACCGGGGAGCTGTTTTTT
CDR3: CASTPSGRITGELFF

V: TRBV27
J: TRBJ2-7
D: TRBD2
size: -
DNA: TGTGCCAGCAGTTTAGCGGGAGGGCCAATCTACGAGCAGTACTTC
CDR3: CASSLAGGPIYEQYF

V: TRBV28
J: TRBJ1-6
D: TRBD1
size: few
DNA: TGTGCCAGCAGTTCGACAGGGATCGGGCCACCCCTCCACTTT
CDR3: CASSSTGIGPPLHF

V: TRBV28
J: TRBJ1-1
D: -
size: -
DNA: TGTGCCAGCAGTTTAGAGGTCCTGGGGACTGAAGCTTTCTTT
CDR3: CASSLEVLGTEAFF

V: TRBV5-1
J: TRBJ1-2
D: -
size: -
DNA: TGCGCCAGCAGCACGGGACTTACACTCTATGGCTACACCTTC
CDR3: CASSTGLTLYGYTF

V: TRBV6-6
J: TRBJ2-3
D: TRBD2
size: -
DNA: TGTGCCAGCAGGCTAGCGGGAGGTTCAGATACGCAGTATTTT
CDR3: CASRLAGGSDTQYF

V: TRBV6-1
J: TRBJ1-5
D: -
size: once
DNA: TGTGCCAGCAGTGAACGATCCGAAGGGGATAGCAATCAGCCCCAGCATTTT
CDR3: CASSERSEGDSNQPQHF

V: TRBV5-5
J: TRBJ1-2
D: -
size: -
DNA: TGTGCCAGCAGCTTGAGTGGCGGCTATGGCTACACCTTC
CDR3: CASSLSGGYGYTF

V: TRBV25-1
J: TRBJ2-2
D: TRBD2
size: -
DNA: TGTGCCAGCAGTCCTATACTAGCGGGAGCTGCCGGGGAGCTGTTTTTT
CDR3: CASSPILAGAAGELFF

V: TRBV25-1
J: TRBJ2-1
D: TRBD2
size: -
DNA: TGTGCCAGCAGTGAACCTACTAGCGGGTCCTACAATGAGCAGTTCTTC
CDR3: CASSEPTSGSYNEQFF

V: TRBV7-8
J: TRBJ2-1
D: -
size: -
DNA: TGTGCCAGCAGACGTGGCCGGGGGATTAGCTCCTACAATGAGCAGTTCTTC
CDR3: CASRRGRGISSYNEQFF

V: TRBV27
J: TRBJ1-1
D: -
size: -
DNA: TGTGCCAGCAGTTTATACGGGATGGGGCACACTGAAGCTTTCTTT
CDR3: CASSLYGMGHTEAFF

V: TRBV29-1
J: TRBJ1-3
D: -
size: -
DNA: TGCAGCGCCGCGGGCAGCTCTGGAAACACCATATATTTT
CDR3: CSAAGSSGNTIYF

V: TRBV2
J: TRBJ1-1
D: TRBD1
size: -
DNA: TGTGCCACCACAGGGGTCACTGAAGCTTTCTTT
CDR3: CATTGVTEAFF

V: TRBV5-6
J: TRBJ2-2
D: -
size: -
DNA: TGTGCCAGCAGCTTGACGACTCTCACCGGGGAGCTGTTTTTT
CDR3: CASSLTTLTGELFF

V: TRBV15
J: TRBJ1-4
D: -
size: -
DNA: TGTGCCACCAGCCGAGGGGCCATAGTAACTAATGAAAAACTGTTTTTT
CDR3: CATSRGAIVTNEKLFF

V: TRBV9
J: TRBJ2-1
D: -
size: -
DNA: TGTGCCAGCAGCGTAGCTACTAGTCCTAATGAGCAGTTCTTC
CDR3: CASSVATSPNEQFF

V: TRBV7-8
J: TRBJ2-1
D: TRBD2
size: -
DNA: TGTGCCAGCAGCTTAGTACGGCCTAGCGGGACCCCGGCCCTCTACAATGAGCAGTTCTTC
CDR3: CASSLVRPSGTPALYNEQFF

V: TRBV12-3/TRBV12-4
J: TRBJ1-5
D: TRBD1
size: few
DNA: TGTGCCAGCAGTCAGGACAGGGTTGAAGATCAGCCCCAGCATTTT
CDR3: CASSQDRVEDQPQHF

V: TRBV9
J: TRBJ1-2
D: -
size: -
DNA: TGTGCCAGCAGCGTAGAGGGAAGGTCCAACTATGGCTACACCTTC
CDR3: CASSVEGRSNYGYTF

V: TRBV7-9
J: TRBJ2-3
D: -
size: -
DNA: TGTGCCAGCAGCCACTGGATGATCGGGGGAGCAGATACGCAGTATTTT
CDR3: CASSHWMIGGADTQYF

V: TRBV18
J: TRBJ1-4
D: -
size: -
DNA: TGTGCCAGCTCACTTGGGACACCTAATGAAAAACTGTTTTTT
CDR3: CASSLGTPNEKLFF